This T cell receptor beta chain appears in the sequencing data of a study of blood T cell repertoires in COVID-19. The germline CDR1 and CDR2 sequences are MDHEN and SYDVKM. This CDR3 comprises 15 residues. V was clipped by 5 bases and J by 6 bases; unmatched bases: 9. The protocol was immunoSEQ multiplex PCR, while the TCRdb copy is restricted to in-frame clones and leaves out a portion. The table has 310,000 or so clones, roughly 90% seen once. This clonotype was obtained from a man aged 18 to 35 who had recovered from COVID-19. The sample consisted of peripheral blood. This chain links TRBV28 with TRBJ1-4; 7 bases map to TRBD1. CDR3 protein: CASSTAGTEDEKLFF. In nucleotides, the CDR3 is TGTGCCAGCAGTACCGCCGGGACAGAGGATGAAAAACTGTTTTTT.